Following are 5 T cell receptor beta chains from one sample sequenced in a study of CD4+ T cells in melanoma. Repertoires were generated with immunoSEQ multiplex PCR, while TCRdb's copy carries only in-frame clones and drops some. This table holds 20,000 to 25,000 clones, about 80% found once. Sequenced: cells from a culture (not recorded whether cultured in vitro). Every receptor here comes from a human donor with melanoma.

This clone was detected only once. The genes are TRBV2 and TRBJ1-2; no reliable D call. The ends were cut back, 6 bases at V and 4 bases at J, with 21 bases in the middle. Per germline, CDR1 SNHLY and CDR2 FYNNEI. This CDR3 has 16 amino acids. DNA of the CDR3: TGTGCCAGCAGCGTCGTGACACCCCATAGGGTCTATGGCTACACCTTC. This gives the protein CASSVVTPHRVYGYTF.

This clone was found a few times. The chain uses TRBV7-2 and TRBJ1-2; 7 nucleotides line up with TRBD1. With V trimmed by 5 bases and J by 5 bases, 8 bases remained unmatched. This CDR3 contains 14 residues. CDR1 SGHTA and CDR2 FQGNSA come from the germline V gene. The CDR3 coding sequence is TGTGCCAGCAGCAGGCAAGGGGGCCGGTATGGCTACACCTTC. It translates to CASSRQGGRYGYTF.

This chain connects TRBV7-9 to TRBJ2-2; 7 bases map to TRBD1. V was pared by 4 bases and J by 5 bases, with 7 bases of the junction left unmatched. The germline gives CDR1 SEHNR, CDR2 FQNEAQ (reference sequence). The CDR3 totals 15 residues. CDR3 nucleotide sequence: TGTGCCAGCAGCTGGGACAGCCGGAAGACCGGGGAGCTGTTTTTT. This translates into CASSWDSRKTGELFF.

A few counts support this clone. The CDR3 nucleotides read TGTGCCAGCAGTGACCGGGGAAACACCATATATTTT. Amino acid sequence: CASSDRGNTIYF. The chain combines TRBV2 with TRBJ1-3; D gene ambiguous. Between the trimmed V and J ends, which lost 3 bases and 4 bases, there was a span of 4 bases. Germline assignment: CDR1 SNHLY and CDR2 FYNNEI. CDR3 size: 12 residues.

The table lists this clone with a few counts. V gene TRBV19 combines with J gene TRBJ1-5; a weak D match, TRBD1 (6 bases). The germline gives CDR1 LNHDA, CDR2 SQIVND (reference sequence). The ends were cut back, 5 bases at V and 7 bases at J, with 18 bases in the middle. CDR3 size: 15 residues. The CDR3 DNA reads TGTGCCAGTAGTCCGCGAAGGGGGTTGTACCAGCCCCAGCATTTT. Translating it yields CASSPRRGLYQPQHF.